The 12 T cell receptor beta chains reported below all come from one sample, sequenced in a study of T cell changes during pregnancy in multiple sclerosis. Sequencing used immunoSEQ multiplex PCR; TCRdb keeps in-frame clones, though not all of them. The sample holds about 66,000 clones, about 91% seen once. Sequencing used CD8+ T cells from peripheral blood mononuclear cells, obtained before pregnancy. Receptor source: a female donor with multiple sclerosis, enrolled in a pregnancy study.

As to this clone: This same CDR3 is encoded by further DNA sequences in the sample. V usage is TRBV9 and J usage is TRBJ2-2, with D hard to call. Trimming left V 2 bases short and J 5 bases short, with 4 bases between. Germline CDR1 SGDLS, CDR2 YYNGEE. This CDR3 spans 12 amino acids. CDR3 DNA: TGTGCCAGCAGCGTTCGGACCGGGGAGCTGTTTTTT. This encodes CASSVRTGELFF. Supplemented by reference TRBV9 and TRBJ2-2, the full variable domain reads DSGVTQTPKHLITATGQRVTLRCSPRSGDLSVYWYQQSLDQGLQFLIQYYNGEERAKGNILERFSAQQFPDLHSELNLSSLELGDSALYFCASSVRTGELFFGEGSRLTVL.

The chain links TRBV4-1 to TRBJ2-3; D not certain. Trimming pared 1 base from V and 2 bases from J, leaving 7 bases between. CDR1 MGHRA and CDR2 YSYEKL come from the germline V gene. This CDR3 comprises 14 residues. The CDR3 DNA follows: TGCGCCAGCAGCCAAGTTGAGTTCACAGATACGCAGTATTTT. Its protein is CASSQVEFTDTQYF.

The V gene is TRBV13, the J gene TRBJ2-7, with D perhaps TRBD2 (5 bases). Germline V CDR1 and CDR2: PRHDT, FYEKMQ (reference sequence). V was clipped by 7 bases and J by 2 bases, with 15 bases between them. This CDR3 has 14 residues. Written as DNA, the CDR3 is TGTGCCAGCACTCTGGCTAGCCGAGCCTACGAGCAGTACTTC. This codes for CASTLASRAYEQYF.

J is TRBJ1-1 and V is TRBV27; perhaps TRBD1 as D (6 bases). The V end was cut by 10 bases, the J end by 5 bases, with 20 bases between. Germline V CDR1 and CDR2: MNHEY, SMNVEV (reference sequence). The CDR3 sequence is 14 residues long. The CDR3 region is CAIGKGELGTEAFF. CDR3 nucleotide sequence: TGTGCCATCGGGAAGGGGGAGTTGGGGACTGAAGCTTTCTTT.

The rearrangement joins TRBV27 to TRBJ2-7; possibly TRBD1 for D (5 bases). From germline, CDR1 is MNHEY and CDR2 SMNVEV (reference sequence). V lost 0 bases to trimming and J lost 5 bases, with 11 bases between them. The CDR3 has 14 residues. This CDR3 reads CASSLSAGFHEQYF. CDR3 nucleotides: TGTGCCAGCAGTTTATCGGCAGGGTTCCACGAGCAGTACTTC.

Here the CDR3 reads CASSNRYSATGELFF. DNA of the CDR3: TGTGCCAGCAGTAACAGGTACTCGGCCACCGGGGAGCTGTTTTTT. The rearrangement links TRBV16 to TRBJ2-2, with D possibly TRBD1 on 5 matching bases. V was clipped by 6 bases and J by 4 bases, with 15 bases between them. CDR3 length equals 15 residues. CDR1 and CDR2 from the germline V gene are KGHSY and FQNENV.

The chain is built from TRBV6-1 and TRBJ1-1; a weak D match, TRBD1 (5 bases). CDR1 MNHNS and CDR2 SASEGT come from the germline V gene. Trimming cost V 6 bases and J 1 base, with 9 bases left between them. The CDR3 has 13 amino acids. The CDR3 DNA sequence: TGTGCCAGCAGGGATGGACAGAACACTGAAGCTTTCTTT. Translating gives CASRDGQNTEAFF.

The CDR3 sequence is CASSLTSGPPAYNEQFF. CDR3 coding DNA: TGTGCCAGCAGCTTGACTAGCGGGCCTCCAGCTTACAATGAGCAGTTCTTC. The chain employs TRBV7-3 and TRBJ2-1; 10 nucleotides align to TRBD2. Trimming at V came to 3 bases and at J to 4 bases, leaving 9 bases not matched to a gene. The germline V gene has CDR1 SGHTA and CDR2 FQGTGA. The CDR3 runs to 17 residues.

This chain links TRBV9 with TRBJ2-1; tentative D call: TRBD2 (5 bases). Germline assignment: CDR1 SGDLS and CDR2 YYNGEE. V was trimmed by 3 bases and J by 7 bases, leaving 14 bases between them. CDR3 size: 14 residues. CDR3: CASSAPSGRNEQFF. The CDR3, as DNA: TGTGCCAGCAGCGCCCCAAGCGGCCGAAATGAGCAGTTCTTC.

The genes are TRBV4-1 and TRBJ1-1; 7 bases agree with TRBD1. V dropped 0 bases and J dropped 2; count of bases not matched to a gene: 9. Germline values: CDR1 MGHRA, CDR2 YSYEKL. There are 17 residues in the CDR3. The CDR3 sequence: CASSQDPQGVGNTEAFF. Here the CDR3 DNA reads TGCGCCAGCAGCCAAGACCCCCAGGGGGTTGGAAACACTGAAGCTTTCTTT.

The J gene is TRBJ1-2, the V gene TRBV2, with TRBD1 matching over 7 bases. CDR3 length equals 13 residues. J gave up 4 bases and V 8 bases, and 7 bases lay outside the gene matches. CDR1 SNHLY and CDR2 FYNNEI come from the germline V gene. The CDR3 DNA reads TGTGCCAGCTATGAGGGACAGCCCTATGGCTACACCTTC. Translating gives CASYEGQPYGYTF.

The count of this clone is one. The rearrangement uses TRBV13 and TRBJ2-7, with 10 bases aligning to TRBD2. The CDR3 is 16 residues long. The germline gives CDR1 PRHDT, CDR2 FYEKMQ (reference sequence). Trimming took 4 bases from V and 2 from J; bases not matched to a gene: 8. CDR3 DNA: TGTGCCAGCAGCTCAAGACTAGCGGGTTTCACCTACGAGCAGTACTTC. It encodes CASSSRLAGFTYEQYF. Drawing the rest from reference TRBV13 and TRBJ2-7, the complete variable domain is AAGVIQSPRHLIKEKRETATLKCYPIPRHDTVYWYQQGPGQDPQFLISFYEKMQSDKGSIPDRFSAQQFSDYHSELNMSSLELGDSALYFCASSSRLAGFTYEQYFGPGTRLTVT.